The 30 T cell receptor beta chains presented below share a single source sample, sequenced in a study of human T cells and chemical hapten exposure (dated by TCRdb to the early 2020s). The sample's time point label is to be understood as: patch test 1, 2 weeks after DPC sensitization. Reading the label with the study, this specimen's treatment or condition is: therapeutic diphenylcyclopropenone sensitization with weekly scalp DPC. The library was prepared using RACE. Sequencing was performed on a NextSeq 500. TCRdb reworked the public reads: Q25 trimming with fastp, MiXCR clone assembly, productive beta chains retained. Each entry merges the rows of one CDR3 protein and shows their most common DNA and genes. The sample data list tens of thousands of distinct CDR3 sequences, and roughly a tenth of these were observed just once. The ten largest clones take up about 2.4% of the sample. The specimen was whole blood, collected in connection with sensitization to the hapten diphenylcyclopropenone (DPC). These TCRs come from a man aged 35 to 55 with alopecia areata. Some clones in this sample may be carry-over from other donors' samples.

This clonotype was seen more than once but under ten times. In nucleotides, the CDR3 is TGTGCCAGCAGTTACTCGTTGACAGGGAAAGAGACCCAGTACTTC. It is translated as CASSYSLTGKETQYF. The chain links TRBV6-5 to TRBJ2-5; 7 bases are a match to TRBD1. This CDR3 has 15 amino acids. Germline loops: CDR1 MNHEY, CDR2 SVGAGI. The V segment lost 0 bases and the J segment 3 bases; nucleotides outside the gene matches: 4.

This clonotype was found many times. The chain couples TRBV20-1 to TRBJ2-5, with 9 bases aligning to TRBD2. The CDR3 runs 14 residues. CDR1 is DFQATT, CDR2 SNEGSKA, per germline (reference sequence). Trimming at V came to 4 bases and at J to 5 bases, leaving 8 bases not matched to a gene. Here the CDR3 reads CSANRGLAGETQYF. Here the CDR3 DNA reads TGCAGTGCTAATAGGGGACTAGCCGGGGAGACCCAGTACTTC.

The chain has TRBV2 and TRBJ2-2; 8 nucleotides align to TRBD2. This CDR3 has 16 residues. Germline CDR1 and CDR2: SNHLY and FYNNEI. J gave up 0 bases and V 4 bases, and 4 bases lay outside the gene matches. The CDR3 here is CASSGKGLANTGELFF. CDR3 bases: TGTGCCAGCAGTGGAAAGGGACTAGCGAACACCGGGGAGCTGTTTTTT.

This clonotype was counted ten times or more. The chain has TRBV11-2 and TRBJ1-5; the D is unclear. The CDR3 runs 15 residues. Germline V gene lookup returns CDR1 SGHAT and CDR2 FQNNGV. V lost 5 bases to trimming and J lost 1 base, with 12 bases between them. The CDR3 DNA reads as TGTGCCAGCAGCCAATTTCGGGGAAGCAATCAGCCCCAGCATTTT. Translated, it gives CASSQFRGSNQPQHF. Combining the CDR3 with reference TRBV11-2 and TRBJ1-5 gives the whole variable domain EAGVAQSPRYKIIEKRQSVAFWCNPISGHATLYWYQQILGQGPKLLIQFQNNGVVDDSQLPKDRFSAERLKGVDSTLKIQPAKLEDSAVYLCASSQFRGSNQPQHFGDGTRLSIL.

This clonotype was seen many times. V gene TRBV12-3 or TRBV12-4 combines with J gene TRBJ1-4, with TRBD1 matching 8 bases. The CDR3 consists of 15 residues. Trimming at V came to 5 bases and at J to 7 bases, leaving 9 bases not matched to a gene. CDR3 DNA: TGTGCCAGCAGTCCTCGGACAGGGTCCGGTGAAAAACTGTTTTTT. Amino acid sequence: CASSPRTGSGEKLFF.

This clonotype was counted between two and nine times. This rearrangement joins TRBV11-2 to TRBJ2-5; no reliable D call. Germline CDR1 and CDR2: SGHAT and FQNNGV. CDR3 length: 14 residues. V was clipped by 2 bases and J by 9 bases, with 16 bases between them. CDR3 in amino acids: CASSLSSQSKAQYF. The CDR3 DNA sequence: TGTGCCAGCAGCTTATCATCACAGTCCAAAGCCCAGTACTTC.

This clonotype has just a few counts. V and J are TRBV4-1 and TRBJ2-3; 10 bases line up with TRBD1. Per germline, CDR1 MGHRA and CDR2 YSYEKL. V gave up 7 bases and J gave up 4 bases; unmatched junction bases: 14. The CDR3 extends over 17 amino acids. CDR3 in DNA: TGCGCCAGCACCCGATTCAGACAGGGGGCGAGCGCAGATACGCAGTATTTT. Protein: CASTRFRQGASADTQYF.

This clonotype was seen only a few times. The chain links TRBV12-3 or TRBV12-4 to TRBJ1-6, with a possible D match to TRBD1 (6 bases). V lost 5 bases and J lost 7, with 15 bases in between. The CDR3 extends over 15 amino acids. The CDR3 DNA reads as TGTGCCAGCAGTCTCCCTGGGGGGGGCAATTCACCCCTCCACTTT. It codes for CASSLPGGGNSPLHF.

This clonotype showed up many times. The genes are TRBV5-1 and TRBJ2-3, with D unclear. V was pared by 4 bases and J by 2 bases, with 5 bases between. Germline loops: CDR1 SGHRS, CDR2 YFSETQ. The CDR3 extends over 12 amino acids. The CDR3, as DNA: TGCGCCAGCAGCCAAGACACAGATACGCAGTATTTT. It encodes CASSQDTDTQYF.

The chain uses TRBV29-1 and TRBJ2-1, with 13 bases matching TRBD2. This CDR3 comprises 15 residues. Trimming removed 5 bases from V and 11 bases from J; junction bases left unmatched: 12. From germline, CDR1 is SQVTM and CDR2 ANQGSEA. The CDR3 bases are TGCAGCGTTTTAGGACTAGCGGGAGTGACAATGAAGCAGTTCTTC. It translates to CSVLGLAGVTMKQFF.

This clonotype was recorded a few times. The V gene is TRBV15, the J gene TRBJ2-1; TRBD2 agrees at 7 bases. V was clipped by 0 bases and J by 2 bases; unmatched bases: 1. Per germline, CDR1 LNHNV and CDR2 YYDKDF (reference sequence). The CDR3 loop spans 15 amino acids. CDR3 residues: CATSRDGTTYNEQFF. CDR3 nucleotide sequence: TGTGCCACCAGCAGAGACGGGACTACCTACAATGAGCAGTTCTTC.

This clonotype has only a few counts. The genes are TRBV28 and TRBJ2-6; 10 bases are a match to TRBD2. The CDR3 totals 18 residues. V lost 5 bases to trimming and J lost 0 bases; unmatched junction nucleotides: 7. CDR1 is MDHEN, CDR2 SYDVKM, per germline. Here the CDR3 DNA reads TGTGCCAGCAGTCCAAGGCTAGCGGGGGTCTCTGGGGCCAACGTCCTGACTTTC. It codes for CASSPRLAGVSGANVLTF.

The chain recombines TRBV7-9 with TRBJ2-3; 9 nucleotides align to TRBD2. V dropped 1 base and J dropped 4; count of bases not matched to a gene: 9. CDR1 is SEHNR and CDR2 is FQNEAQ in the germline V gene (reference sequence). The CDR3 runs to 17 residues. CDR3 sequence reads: CASSLDLAGSGADTQYF. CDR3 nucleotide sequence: TGTGCCAGCAGCTTAGACCTAGCGGGGAGCGGCGCAGATACGCAGTATTTT.

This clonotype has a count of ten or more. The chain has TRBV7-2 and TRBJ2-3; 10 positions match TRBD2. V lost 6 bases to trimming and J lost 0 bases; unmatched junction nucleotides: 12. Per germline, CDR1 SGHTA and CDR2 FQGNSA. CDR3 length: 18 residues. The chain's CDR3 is CASSDRRALAGSTDTQYF. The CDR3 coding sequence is TGTGCCAGCAGTGATAGGAGGGCACTAGCGGGGAGCACAGATACGCAGTATTTT.

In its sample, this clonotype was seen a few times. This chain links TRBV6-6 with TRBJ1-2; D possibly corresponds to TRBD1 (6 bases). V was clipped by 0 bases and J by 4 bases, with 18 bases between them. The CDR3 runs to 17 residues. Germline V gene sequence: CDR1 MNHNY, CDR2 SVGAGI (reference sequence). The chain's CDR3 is CASSYSTGGGTAYGYTF. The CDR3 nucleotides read TGTGCCAGCAGTTACTCGACTGGGGGCGGCACAGCCTATGGCTACACCTTC.

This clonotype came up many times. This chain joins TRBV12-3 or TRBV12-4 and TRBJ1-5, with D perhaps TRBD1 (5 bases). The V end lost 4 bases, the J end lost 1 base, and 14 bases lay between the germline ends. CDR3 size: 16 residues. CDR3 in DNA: TGTGCCAGCAGTTCAGCCCTGGGACCGAGCAATCAGCCCCAGCATTTT. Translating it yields CASSSALGPSNQPQHF.

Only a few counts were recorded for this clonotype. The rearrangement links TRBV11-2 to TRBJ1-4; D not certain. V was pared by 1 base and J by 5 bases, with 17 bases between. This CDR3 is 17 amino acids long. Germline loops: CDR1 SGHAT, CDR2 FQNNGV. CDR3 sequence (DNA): TGTGCCAGCAGCTTAGGGATTGGGCGGACGGGGAATGAAAAACTGTTTTTT. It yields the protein CASSLGIGRTGNEKLFF.

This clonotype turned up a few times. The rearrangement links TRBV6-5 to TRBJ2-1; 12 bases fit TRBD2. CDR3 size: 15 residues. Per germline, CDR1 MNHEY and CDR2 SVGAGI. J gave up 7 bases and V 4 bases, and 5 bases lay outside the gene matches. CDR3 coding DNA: TGTGCCAGCAGTTCCCTAGCGGGAGGGTTAAATGAGCAGTTCTTC. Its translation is CASSSLAGGLNEQFF.

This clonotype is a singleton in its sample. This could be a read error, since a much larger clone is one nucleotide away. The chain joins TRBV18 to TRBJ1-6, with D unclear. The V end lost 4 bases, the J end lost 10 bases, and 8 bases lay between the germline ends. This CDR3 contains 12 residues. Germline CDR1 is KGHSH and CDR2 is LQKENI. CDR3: CASSRGGSPLHF. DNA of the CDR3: TGTGCCAGCTCACGGGGTGGATCACCCCTCCACTTT.

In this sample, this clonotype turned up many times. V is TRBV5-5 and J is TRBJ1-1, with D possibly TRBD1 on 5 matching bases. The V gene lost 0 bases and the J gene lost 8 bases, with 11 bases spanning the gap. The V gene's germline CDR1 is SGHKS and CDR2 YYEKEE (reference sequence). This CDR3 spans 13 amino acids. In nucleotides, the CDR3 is TGTGCCAGCAGCTTGGTTAGGGGCGGAGAAGCTTTCTTT. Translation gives CASSLVRGGEAFF.

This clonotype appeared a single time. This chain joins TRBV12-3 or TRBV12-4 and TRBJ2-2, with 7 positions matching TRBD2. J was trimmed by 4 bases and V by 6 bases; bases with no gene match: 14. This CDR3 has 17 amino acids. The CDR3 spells CASSLPGGGPITGELFF. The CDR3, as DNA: TGTGCCAGCAGCCTACCGGGGGGAGGGCCGATCACCGGGGAGCTGTTTTTT.

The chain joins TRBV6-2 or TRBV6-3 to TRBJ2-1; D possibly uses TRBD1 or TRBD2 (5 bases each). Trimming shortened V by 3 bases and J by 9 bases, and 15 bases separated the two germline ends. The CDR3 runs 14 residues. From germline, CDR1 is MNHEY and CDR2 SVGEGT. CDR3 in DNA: TGTGCCAGCAGTTATGGGGGAGAACCGGGTGAGCAGTTCTTC. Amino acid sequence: CASSYGGEPGEQFF.

Here the CDR3 DNA reads TGTGCCAGCAGTAGGGATAGACTAGCGGCAAGCTCCTACGAGCAGTACTTC. Its translation: CASSRDRLAASSYEQYF. V usage is TRBV6-5 and J usage is TRBJ2-7; 9 bases fit TRBD2. V dropped 5 bases and J dropped 0; count of bases not matched to a gene: 11. The CDR3 length is 17 residues. CDR1 is MNHEY and CDR2 is SVGAGI in the germline V gene.

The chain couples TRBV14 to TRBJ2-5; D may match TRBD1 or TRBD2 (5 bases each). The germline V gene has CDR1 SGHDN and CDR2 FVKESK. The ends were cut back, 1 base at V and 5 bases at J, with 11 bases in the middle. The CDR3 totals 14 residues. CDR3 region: CASSQVRGRETQYF. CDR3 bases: TGTGCCAGCAGCCAAGTTCGGGGCCGGGAGACCCAGTACTTC.

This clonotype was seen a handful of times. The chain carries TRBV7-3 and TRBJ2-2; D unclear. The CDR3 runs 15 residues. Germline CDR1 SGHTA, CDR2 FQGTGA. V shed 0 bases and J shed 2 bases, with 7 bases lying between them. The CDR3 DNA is TGTGCCAGCAGCTTAACAACTTCAAACACCGGGGAGCTGTTTTTT. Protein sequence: CASSLTTSNTGELFF.

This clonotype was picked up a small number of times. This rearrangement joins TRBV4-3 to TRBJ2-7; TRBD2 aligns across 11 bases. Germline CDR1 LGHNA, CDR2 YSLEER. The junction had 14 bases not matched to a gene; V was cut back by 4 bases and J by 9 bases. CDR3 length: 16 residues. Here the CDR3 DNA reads TGCGCCAGCAGCCCCCGTTCCGGGACTAGCGGTTTGGTGCAGTACTTC. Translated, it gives CASSPRSGTSGLVQYF.

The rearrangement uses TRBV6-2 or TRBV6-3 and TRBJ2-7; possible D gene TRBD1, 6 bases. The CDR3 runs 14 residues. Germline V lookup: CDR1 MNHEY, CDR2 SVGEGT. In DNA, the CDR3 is TGTGCCAACAGTTTAACAGGGAACCCCTACGAGCAGTACGTC. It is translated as CANSLTGNPYEQYV.

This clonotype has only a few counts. CDR3 region: CAWGLGGTDTQYF. CDR3 sequence (DNA): TGTGCCTGGGGATTAGGTGGCACAGATACGCAGTATTTT. The chain uses TRBV30 and TRBJ2-3; D is unresolved. The CDR3 has 13 residues. Trimming pared 5 bases from V and 1 base from J, leaving 10 bases between. Germline V gene data show CDR1 as GTSNPN and CDR2 as SVGIG (reference sequence).

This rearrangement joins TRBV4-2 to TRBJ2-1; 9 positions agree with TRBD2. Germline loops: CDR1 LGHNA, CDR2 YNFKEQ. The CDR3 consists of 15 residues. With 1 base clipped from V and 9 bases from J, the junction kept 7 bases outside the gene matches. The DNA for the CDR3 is TGTGCCAGCAGCCAAGGAGGACTAGCGAAGGGTGAGCAGTTCTTC. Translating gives CASSQGGLAKGEQFF.

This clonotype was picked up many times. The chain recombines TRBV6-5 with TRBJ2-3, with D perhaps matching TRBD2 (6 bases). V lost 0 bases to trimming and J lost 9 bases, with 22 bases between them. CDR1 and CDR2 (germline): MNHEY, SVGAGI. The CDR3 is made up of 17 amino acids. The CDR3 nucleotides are TGTGCCAGCAGTTACTCCCCTGGGGGACTTTCGTCTCGCACGCAGTATTTT. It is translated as CASSYSPGGLSSRTQYF.